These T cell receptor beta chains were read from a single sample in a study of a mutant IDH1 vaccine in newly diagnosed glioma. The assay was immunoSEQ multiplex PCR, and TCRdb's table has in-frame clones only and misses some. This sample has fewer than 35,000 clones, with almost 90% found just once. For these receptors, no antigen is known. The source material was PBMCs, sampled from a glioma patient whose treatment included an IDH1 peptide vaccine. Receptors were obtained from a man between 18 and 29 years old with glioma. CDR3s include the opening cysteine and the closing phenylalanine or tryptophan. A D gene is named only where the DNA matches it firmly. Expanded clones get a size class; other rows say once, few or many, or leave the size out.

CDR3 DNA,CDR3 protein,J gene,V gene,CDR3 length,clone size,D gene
TGTGCCTCAACCCCCTTAAGCTCCTACGAGCAGTACTTC,CASTPLSSYEQYF,TRBJ2-7,TRBV30,13,.,.
TGCGCCAGCAGCCAAGATCGACTAGAGGGGCAAGAGACCCAGTACTTC,CASSQDRLEGQETQYF,TRBJ2-5,TRBV4-1,16,.,.
TGCGCCAGCAGCTTGGCCAGGATGAGTCTCTACACCTTC,CASSLARMSLYTF,TRBJ1-2,TRBV5-1,13,.,.
TGTGCCAGCAGCGCGGGTCCCGGGCATCAGCCCCAGCATTTT,CASSAGPGHQPQHF,TRBJ1-5,TRBV6-1,14,.,.
TGCGCCAGCAGTGGGGGCCGGGTAGCGGGAGTAATGTACTTC,CASSGGRVAGVMYF,TRBJ2-7,TRBV10-1,14,.,TRBD2
TGTGCCTGGAGTTGGAGGTCCTATAATTCACCCCTCCACTTT,CAWSWRSYNSPLHF,TRBJ1-6,TRBV30,14,once,.
TGTGCCAGCAGCTCGTGGACAGTCCAAGAGACCCAGTACTTC,CASSSWTVQETQYF,TRBJ2-5,TRBV7-2,14,.,.
TGTGCCAGCAGCCTCGGACTACCCGGGGAGACCCAGTACTTC,CASSLGLPGETQYF,TRBJ2-5,TRBV7-2,14,.,.
TGTGCCAGCAGATCCGGGACAGGGGGCTACAATGAGCAGTTCTTC,CASRSGTGGYNEQFF,TRBJ2-1,TRBV7-9,15,.,TRBD1
TGTGCCAGCAGTGAGGGACAGGGCGGGAATGGCTACACCTTC,CASSEGQGGNGYTF,TRBJ1-2,TRBV6-4,14,.,TRBD1
TGTGCCAGCAGTTACCAGGGGAACACTGAAGCTTTCTTT,CASSYQGNTEAFF,TRBJ1-1,TRBV6-6,13,.,.
TGTGCCAGCAGCCAAGATCACGTGAGCGAGCAGTACTTC,CASSQDHVSEQYF,TRBJ2-7,TRBV4-2,13,once,.
TGTGCCAGTTCATCCAGGCCCGACAGGCCTTACGAGCAGTACTTC,CASSSRPDRPYEQYF,TRBJ2-7,TRBV19,15,.,.
TGTGCCAGCAGCCAAGTAAAGACCTATGGCTACACCTTC,CASSQVKTYGYTF,TRBJ1-2,TRBV7-2,13,.,.
TGTGCCAGCTCACTCGGGGGAAGCTCCTACGAGCAGTACTTC,CASSLGGSSYEQYF,TRBJ2-7,TRBV18,14,.,.
TGTGCCAGCAGTCCCCGACAGGGGAGGGCCAATCAGCCCCAGCATTTT,CASSPRQGRANQPQHF,TRBJ1-5,TRBV28,16,.,TRBD1
TGTGCCAGCAGGCAGGTGAACACTGAAGCTTTCTTT,CASRQVNTEAFF,TRBJ1-1,TRBV2,12,.,.
TGTGCCAGCAGCCAAGCTAAGGGGAAGAGGGGAAAAGAGACCCAGTACTTC,CASSQAKGKRGKETQYF,TRBJ2-5,TRBV4-2,17,.,.
TGTGCCAGTCCGGGAGTTTCCTCCTACAATGAGCAGTTCTTC,CASPGVSSYNEQFF,TRBJ2-1,TRBV6-1,14,.,.
TGTGCCAGCAGTTACTCGGACAGGTCCTATGGCTACACCTTC,CASSYSDRSYGYTF,TRBJ1-2,TRBV6-5,14,.,TRBD1
TGCGCCAGCAGCCCGGGGAATAACTATGGCTACACCTTC,CASSPGNNYGYTF,TRBJ1-2,TRBV4-3,13,medium-sized,.
TGTGCCAGCAGTGACAGGGGCCCTAGCACAGATACGCAGTATTTT,CASSDRGPSTDTQYF,TRBJ2-3,TRBV28,15,.,TRBD1
TGCGCCAGCAGAATAGCGGGCGTGGGCACAGATACGCAGTATTTT,CASRIAGVGTDTQYF,TRBJ2-3,TRBV5-1,15,few,TRBD2
TGTGCCAGCAGCTTCCCCCGGACAGGGGGGAATGGAAACACCATATATTTT,CASSFPRTGGNGNTIYF,TRBJ1-3,TRBV7-9,17,.,TRBD1
TGTGCCAGCAGCTCTCCCTTGGGGGTCTACGAGCAGTACTTC,CASSSPLGVYEQYF,TRBJ2-7,TRBV7-2,14,.,.
TGCGCCAGCAGCCAAGAAGGAGGCAGGGACACCGGGGAGCTGTTTTTT,CASSQEGGRDTGELFF,TRBJ2-2,TRBV4-3,16,.,.
TGTGCCAGCAGTGATCTGGGCAGGGGCTACGAGCAGTACTTC,CASSDLGRGYEQYF,TRBJ2-7,TRBV6-1,14,.,.
TGTGCCAGCAGCTTGGCCCCGAATGAAAAACTGTTTTTT,CASSLAPNEKLFF,TRBJ1-4,TRBV5-6,13,few,.
TGTGCCAGCAGCGTAGCTGTGGGGGCAGGGGAAGCTTTCTTT,CASSVAVGAGEAFF,TRBJ1-1,TRBV9,14,.,.
TGTGCCAGCAGCTTGGGGCCTAGCCCAGAGACCCAGTACTTC,CASSLGPSPETQYF,TRBJ2-5,TRBV5-6,14,.,.
TGCAGCGTTGAAAGGGCTAGCGGGAGGAGTGAGCAGTTCTTC,CSVERASGRSEQFF,TRBJ2-1,TRBV29-1,14,.,TRBD2
TGTGCCAGCAGCCCGTCCGGGACAGGGGGCGAGCAGTACTTC,CASSPSGTGGEQYF,TRBJ2-7,TRBV7-2,14,.,TRBD1
TGTGCCAGCAGCATGGGAGGGGTCCTAACCTACGAGCAGTACTTC,CASSMGGVLTYEQYF,TRBJ2-7,TRBV5-8,15,.,TRBD2
TGTGCCAGCAGTCCGACATCCTACGAGCAGTACTTC,CASSPTSYEQYF,TRBJ2-7,TRBV7-8,12,.,.
TGTGCCAGTAGCACGATTTACACAGGGGACAACACTGAAGCTTTCTTT,CASSTIYTGDNTEAFF,TRBJ1-1,TRBV19,16,.,TRBD1
TGTGCCAGTAGTCCCCCTGGGGCTAGCAATCAGCCCCAGCATTTT,CASSPPGASNQPQHF,TRBJ1-5,TRBV19,15,.,.
TGTGCCAGCAGTTTACCATCCGGGACAGGGGGTCAAGAGACCCAGTACTTC,CASSLPSGTGGQETQYF,TRBJ2-5,TRBV28,17,once,TRBD1
TGCGCCAGCAGCCCCCGGACAGGAAGCTACGAGCAGTACTTC,CASSPRTGSYEQYF,TRBJ2-7,TRBV5-1,14,.,TRBD1
TGCGCCAGCAGCTCACTAGCGGGCTCCTACGAGCAGTACTTC,CASSSLAGSYEQYF,TRBJ2-7,TRBV5-1,14,.,TRBD2
TGTGCCTGGAGCCTAAATCCGGGACAGGAAGCTTTCTTT,CAWSLNPGQEAFF,TRBJ1-1,TRBV30,13,.,TRBD1
TGCGCCAGCAGCTTTGTGACAGGAGTGAACACCGGGGAGCTGTTTTTT,CASSFVTGVNTGELFF,TRBJ2-2,TRBV5-1,16,.,.
TGTGCCAGCAGCCCCATTACCTCTGGGGCCAACGTCCTGACTTTC,CASSPITSGANVLTF,TRBJ2-6,TRBV6-5,15,.,.
TGTGCCAGCGGCCTGACAGGGGCCGGCTACACCTTC,CASGLTGAGYTF,TRBJ1-2,TRBV6-5,12,.,TRBD1
TGTGCCAGCAGCGGGACTAGGGAAGGGAATGAGCAGTTCTTC,CASSGTREGNEQFF,TRBJ2-1,TRBV5-6,14,.,TRBD2
TGTGCCAGCAGAGGCGAAGCGGGGGCTTACACAGATACGCAGTATTTT,CASRGEAGAYTDTQYF,TRBJ2-3,TRBV7-8,16,.,TRBD2
TGTGCCAGCAGCTCCCGTAAACAGGGAGGGAAAAACATTCAGTACTTC,CASSSRKQGGKNIQYF,TRBJ2-4,TRBV7-2,16,.,.
TGTGCCAGTCACAGGGGACCAAGCACTGAAGCTTTCTTT,CASHRGPSTEAFF,TRBJ1-1,TRBV2,13,.,TRBD1
TGCGCCAGCAGCCAAGATTCGGGATACAGCAAAAGCGAAGCTTTCTTT,CASSQDSGYSKSEAFF,TRBJ1-1,TRBV4-3,16,.,.